The T cell receptor (beta chain) described here comes from a study of T cell repertoires in cytomegalovirus infection. Study-level information: Newly reported HLA-C-restricted and thoroughly characterized HLA-B-restricted CMV epitopes were employed.

TCRdb recomputed calls from the reads with MiXCR, one row per CDR3 protein. The table lists 650,000 to 900,000 distinct CDR3 sequences, 32% of them singletons. In germline, CDR1 is SQVTM, CDR2 ANQGSEA. CDR3 length: 14 residues. Deletions cut 4 bases from V and 0 bases from J, with 10 bases between. This clonotype was seen only a few times. Antigen: not known. Study-wide points: The cumulative frequency of public TCR beta families identified carriers of CMV plus the relevant HLA. CMV-specific HLA-C-restricted TCR beta clonotypes dominated the ex vivo response.

Sequences were derived from cultured CD8+ T cells from PBMCs, sampled from culture after CMV antigen stimulation. The TCR sequence derives from a human donor in good health (CMV status not recorded). Some clones in this sample may be carry-over from other donors' samples. The chain is built from TRBV29-1 and TRBJ2-1; possibly TRBD2 for D (5 bases). The DNA for the CDR3 is TGCAGCGTTGTACGGGGAAGCTCCTACAATGAGCAGTTCTTC. This translates into CSVVRGSSYNEQFF.